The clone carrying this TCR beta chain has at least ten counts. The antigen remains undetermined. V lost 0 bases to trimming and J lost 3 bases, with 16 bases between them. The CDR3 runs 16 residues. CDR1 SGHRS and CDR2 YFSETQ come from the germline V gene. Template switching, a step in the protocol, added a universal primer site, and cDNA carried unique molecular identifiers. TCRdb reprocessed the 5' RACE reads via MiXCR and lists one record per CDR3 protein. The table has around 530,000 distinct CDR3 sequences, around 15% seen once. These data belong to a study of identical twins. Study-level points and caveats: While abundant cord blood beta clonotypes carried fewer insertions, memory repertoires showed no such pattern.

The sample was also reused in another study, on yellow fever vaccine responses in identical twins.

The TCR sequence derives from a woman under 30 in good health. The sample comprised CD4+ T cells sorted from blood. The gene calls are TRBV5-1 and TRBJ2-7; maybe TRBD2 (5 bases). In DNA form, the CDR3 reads TGCGCCAGCAGCTTGGCGGGCGGGCAAGGGAACTACGAGCAGTACTTC. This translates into CASSLAGGQGNYEQYF.